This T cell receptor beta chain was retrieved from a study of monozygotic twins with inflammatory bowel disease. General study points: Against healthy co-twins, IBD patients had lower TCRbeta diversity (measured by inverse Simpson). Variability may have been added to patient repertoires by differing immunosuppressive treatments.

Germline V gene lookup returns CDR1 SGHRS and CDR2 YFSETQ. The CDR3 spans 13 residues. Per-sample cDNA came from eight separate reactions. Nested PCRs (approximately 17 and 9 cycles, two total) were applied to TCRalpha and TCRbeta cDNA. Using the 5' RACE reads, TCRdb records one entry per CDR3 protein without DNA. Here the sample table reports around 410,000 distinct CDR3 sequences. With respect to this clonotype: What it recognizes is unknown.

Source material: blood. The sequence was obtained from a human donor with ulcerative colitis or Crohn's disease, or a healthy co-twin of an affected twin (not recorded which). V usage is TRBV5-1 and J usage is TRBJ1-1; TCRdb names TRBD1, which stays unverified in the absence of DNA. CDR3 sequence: CASSLRPLEEAFF.